Given below is one T cell receptor (beta chain) in context. Antigen specificity is unknown. Germline assignment: CDR1 MGHRA and CDR2 YSYEKL. CDR3 length: 16 amino acids. V lost 0 bases and J lost 3; bases outside the gene matches: 6. The data are from a study of beta chain features in type 1 diabetes. Post-sort purity exceeded 98% for all sorted populations. Study-level results: The study found that naive, central memory and Treg TCRB repertoires appeared more similar in patients than in healthy donors.

TCRB transcripts that were expressed got sequenced, as all of the isolated RNA had been reverse transcribed. Produced via immunoSEQ multiplex PCR; TCRdb's table is partial and in-frame only. The repertoire holds about 330,000 clones, 9.5% to 12% seen once, with about 0.015% in the top ten. This rearrangement joins TRBV4-1 to TRBJ1-1, with 8 bases fitting TRBD1. Source material: naive CD4+ T cells from blood. This TCR derives from a woman aged 30 to 39 in good health. The CDR3 is CASSQERSGGDTEAFF. The DNA for the CDR3 is TGCGCCAGCAGCCAAGAAAGGTCAGGGGGCGACACTGAAGCTTTCTTT.